The clone carrying this T cell receptor (delta chain) was seen ten or more times. The mismatch at residue 4 between this DNA's translation and the TCRdb protein of a much larger clone likely reflects a read error; the protein shown is translated from the DNA. This specimen comes from a study of γδ T cells in repeated Plasmodium falciparum infection. Overall study: Timepoints: baseline, immediately before selected infections, and 21 days after every infection.

Both TRG and TRD chains were sequenced from each sorted sample. TCRdb reanalysed the multiplex PCR reads with CATT. The data show under 50,000 delta-chain clones, 1.6% seen once. The CDR3 spans 15 residues. The germline V gene encodes CDR1 TSWWSYY and CDR2 QGS. Gammadelta T cells were flow-sorted from PBMC into Vgamma9/Vdelta2+ and Vdelta2-negative populations for bulk analysis. The chain links TRDV1 to TRDJ1, with D possibly being TRDD2 (5 bases). Sequenced input: gamma-delta T cells from blood. This TCR came from a pool of human donors (malaria-infected and uninfected, not separated). The CDR3 region is CALVELLVVQGKLIF. The CDR3, as DNA: TGTGCTCTTGTGGAACTCCTAGTAGTCCAGGGAAAACTCATCTTT.